This T cell receptor beta chain came from a study of CD8+CD57+ T cells in acquired aplastic anemia. The study, taken as a whole, reports: Twenty-nine shared CD8+ CDR3s appeared highly expressed within patients' immunodominant clones.

The germline V gene encodes CDR1 MGHDK and CDR2 SYGVNS. V lost 4 bases and J 1 base, leaving 14 bases between the germline ends. This CDR3 contains 15 residues. Investigators profiled TCR beta VDJ and CDR3 from genomic DNA template. TCRdb used MiXCR to reprocess the reads, holding one entry per CDR3 protein. The table records 75,000 to 90,000 distinct CDR3 sequences, approximately 46% of them present only once. In this sample, this clonotype turned up once. What it binds is not known. The receptor's source is a human donor in good health, serving as a control. This sequence joins TRBV25-1 and TRBJ2-7, with TRBD2 as a possible D gene (5 bases). Sequencing input: sorted CD4+, CD8+, or CD8+CD57+ T cells (not recorded which) from PBMCs. In nucleotides, the CDR3 is TGTGCCAGCAGTGCCCCGATCCGGGGATCCTACGAGCAGTACTTC. Protein: CASSAPIRGSYEQYF.